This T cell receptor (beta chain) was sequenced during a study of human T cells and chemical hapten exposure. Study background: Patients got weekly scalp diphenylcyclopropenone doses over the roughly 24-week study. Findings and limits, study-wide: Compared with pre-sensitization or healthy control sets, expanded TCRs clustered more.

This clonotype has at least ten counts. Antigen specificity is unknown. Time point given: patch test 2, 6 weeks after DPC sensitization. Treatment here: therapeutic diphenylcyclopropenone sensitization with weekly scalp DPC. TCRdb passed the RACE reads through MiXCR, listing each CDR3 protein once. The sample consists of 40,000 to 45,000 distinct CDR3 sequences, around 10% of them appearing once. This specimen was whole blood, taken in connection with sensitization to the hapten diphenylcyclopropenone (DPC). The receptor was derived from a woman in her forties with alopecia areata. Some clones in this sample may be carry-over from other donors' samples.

The CDR3 nucleotides read TGCAGTGCTAGACGGACAGGCAGAAGGGGCAATCAGCCCCAGCATTTT. This translates into CSARRTGRRGNQPQHF. V usage is TRBV20-1 and J usage is TRBJ1-5; the match to TRBD1 covers 7 bases. Germline lookup yields CDR1 DFQATT and CDR2 SNEGSKA (reference sequence). J gave up 2 bases and V 2 bases, and 9 bases lay outside the gene matches. The CDR3 contains 16 residues.